The 30 T cell receptor beta chains given below trace back to one sample, sequenced in a study of cytomegalovirus exposure and HLA in healthy donors. It was with 60 Vbeta and 13 Jbeta primers that the PCR ran. Data came from immunoSEQ multiplex PCR; TCRdb stores just in-frame clones and leaves some out. The sample lists nearly 110,000 clones, roughly 76% seen once, with around 5.8% in the top ten. The specimen sequenced was PBMCs. The receptors shown here come from a woman in her forties or fifties in good health and CMV-seropositive.

V and J are TRBV27 and TRBJ2-2, with D tentatively TRBD1 (5 bases). V lost 2 bases to trimming and J lost 1 base, with 14 bases between them. There are 17 residues in the CDR3. Germline V gene sequence: CDR1 MNHEY, CDR2 SMNVEV (reference sequence). Here the CDR3 reads CASSLVAGSLNTGELFF. The CDR3 region has the DNA TGTGCCAGCAGTTTAGTGGCAGGGTCTTTGAACACCGGGGAGCTGTTTTTT.

This clone turned up a few times. The CDR3: CASSLTGTFYNEQFF. CDR3 coding DNA: TGTGCCAGCAGCTTGACAGGGACCTTCTACAATGAGCAGTTCTTC. The rearrangement links TRBV7-9 to TRBJ2-1; 7 bases map to TRBD1. The CDR3 runs to 15 residues. Germline loops: CDR1 SEHNR, CDR2 FQNEAQ (reference sequence). V lost 3 bases to trimming and J lost 3 bases; unmatched junction nucleotides: 5.

Here the CDR3 DNA reads TGTGCCAGCAGTCCGCCCTCGGGACAGGGGGGCGGCTACACCTTC. It codes for CASSPPSGQGGGYTF. V usage is TRBV28 and J usage is TRBJ1-2; 11 positions agree with TRBD1. The trim removed 5 bases at V and 8 bases at J, leaving 10 bases unmatched. This CDR3 spans 15 amino acids. Germline values: CDR1 MDHEN, CDR2 SYDVKM.

Of note for this clone: Other DNA sequences in this sample translate to the same CDR3. This sequence joins TRBV5-1 and TRBJ1-1, with D maybe TRBD1 (6 bases). The CDR3 consists of 16 residues. V dropped 0 bases and J dropped 6 bases, with 18 bases sitting between them. CDR1 is SGHRS, CDR2 YFSETQ, per germline. The CDR3 protein is CASSLDSPGVYAEAFF. The CDR3 coding sequence is TGCGCCAGCAGCTTGGATTCCCCAGGGGTATATGCTGAAGCTTTCTTT.

There are a few counts of this clone. The chain combines TRBV7-6 with TRBJ1-6; possible D gene TRBD1, 5 bases. Germline V gene lookup returns CDR1 SGHVS and CDR2 FNYEAQ. CDR3 length: 15 residues. Trimming removed 5 bases at V and 9 bases at J, with 17 bases between. CDR3 protein: CASSPWTKKGSPLHF. CDR3 DNA sequence: TGTGCCAGCAGCCCGTGGACAAAAAAGGGTTCACCCCTCCACTTT.

The V call is TRBV5-1, the J call TRBJ1-1, with TRBD1 identical over 8 bases. The germline gives CDR1 SGHRS, CDR2 YFSETQ. The V gene end was trimmed by 4 bases and the J gene end by 1 base; junction bases not matched to a gene: 6. There are 15 residues in the CDR3. DNA for the CDR3: TGCGCCAGCAGCCCGACAGGGGCAGGGAACACTGAAGCTTTCTTT. This codes for CASSPTGAGNTEAFF. The full variable domain, its missing parts supplied by reference TRBV5-1 and TRBJ1-1, is KAGVTQTPRYLIKTRGQQVTLSCSPISGHRSVSWYQQTPGQGLQFLFEYFSETQRNKGNFPGRFSGRQFSNSRSEMNVSTLELGDSALYLCASSPTGAGNTEAFFGQGTRLTVV.

This clone was detected only a few times. The chain links TRBV4-1 to TRBJ2-7, with TRBD2 matching 7 bases. The germline V gene has CDR1 MGHRA and CDR2 YSYEKL. The CDR3 extends over 14 amino acids. The junction had 5 bases not matched to a gene; V was cut back by 1 base and J by 5 bases. CDR3 protein: CASSQGLLANEQYF. The CDR3 DNA reads as TGCGCCAGCAGCCAAGGATTACTAGCGAACGAGCAGTACTTC.

The chain has TRBV28 and TRBJ2-3; 7 nucleotides agree with TRBD2. Germline lookup yields CDR1 MDHEN and CDR2 SYDVKM. This CDR3 region has 13 residues. The trim removed 7 bases at V and 2 bases at J, leaving 3 bases unmatched. In DNA, the CDR3 is TGTGCCAGCAACCTAGCGGACACAGATACGCAGTATTTT. It is translated as CASNLADTDTQYF.

The chain employs TRBV5-4 and TRBJ1-6; no firm D call. Trimming left V 4 bases short and J 5 bases short, with 13 bases between. CDR3 length equals 15 residues. Germline V lookup: CDR1 SGHNT, CDR2 YYREEE (reference sequence). The CDR3 sequence: CASSLESINNSPLHF. CDR3 bases: TGTGCCAGCAGCCTGGAGAGCATTAATAATTCACCCCTCCACTTT.

This clone was detected only once. The chain has TRBV7-9 and TRBJ1-2, with TRBD1 matching over 9 bases. Germline V gene data show CDR1 as SEHNR and CDR2 as FQNEAQ (reference sequence). This CDR3 spans 14 amino acids. V trimming: 2 bases; J trimming: 4 bases; junction bases outside the gene matches: 2. The CDR3 coding sequence is TGTGCCAGCAGCTTAACAGGGGGCTTCTATGGCTACACCTTC. Amino acid sequence: CASSLTGGFYGYTF.

The rearrangement links TRBV15 to TRBJ2-2, with TRBD2 identical over 10 bases. The junction had 3 bases not matched to a gene; V was cut back by 4 bases and J by 4 bases. The CDR3 has 15 residues. CDR1 and CDR2 (germline): LNHNV, YYDKDF (reference sequence). The CDR3 sequence is CATSKRGGFTGELFF. CDR3 nucleotide sequence: TGTGCCACCAGCAAGCGGGGGGGTTTCACCGGGGAGCTGTTTTTT.

The chain carries TRBV5-4 and TRBJ1-1, with D tentatively TRBD1 (5 bases). CDR1 and CDR2 (germline): SGHNT, YYREEE (reference sequence). The CDR3 runs to 15 residues. Deletions cut 3 bases from V and 8 bases from J, with 20 bases between. This chain's CDR3 is CASSSQGGDRKEAFF. CDR3 bases: TGTGCCAGCAGCTCCCAAGGCGGGGACCGTAAGGAAGCTTTCTTT.

A single count supports this clone. As DNA, the CDR3 is TGTGCCAGCAGCGCAGGGACAGGGACTGAAGCTTTCTTT. As protein: CASSAGTGTEAFF. This chain uses TRBV27 with TRBJ1-1, with 9 bases that match TRBD1. Germline CDR1 reads MNHEY; CDR2 reads SMNVEV (reference sequence). The CDR3 sequence is 13 residues long. J was trimmed by 5 bases and V by 6 bases; bases with no gene match: 4.

The rearrangement joins TRBV7-2 to TRBJ2-5, with D possibly matching TRBD2 (7 bases). TRBJ2-7 matches the DNA end more closely, so the J call is doubtful. Germline V lookup: CDR1 SGHTA, CDR2 FQGNSA. The CDR3 length is 14 residues. The CDR3 bases are TGTGCCAGCAGCCCAGGGGCGGGGGCTTACGAGCAGTACTTC. Protein product: CASSPGAGAYEQYF.

V gene TRBV30 combines with J gene TRBJ1-1; D is undetermined. The CDR3 has 12 residues. Germline assignment: CDR1 GTSNPN and CDR2 SVGIG (reference sequence). V lost 5 bases to trimming and J lost 1 base, with 8 bases between them. CDR3 nucleotide sequence: TGTGCCTGGGGCCTGTCGAACACTGAAGCTTTCTTT. This sequence encodes CAWGLSNTEAFF.

The V gene is TRBV19, the J gene TRBJ2-6; the D gene is possibly TRBD2 (5 bases). Trimming took off 11 bases at V and 0 bases at J, with 14 bases between the two ends. In germline, CDR1 is LNHDA, CDR2 SQIVND (reference sequence). The CDR3 totals 15 residues. CDR3 sequence: CASKGGASGANVLTF. In nucleotides, the CDR3 is TGTGCCTCTAAAGGAGGAGCCTCTGGGGCCAACGTCCTGACTTTC.

The chain carries TRBV7-9 and TRBJ2-2; a possible D gene is TRBD1 (5 bases). CDR3 size: 17 residues. CDR1 is SEHNR and CDR2 is FQNEAQ in the germline V gene (reference sequence). Deletions cut 2 bases from V and 3 bases from J, with 16 bases between. The CDR3 here is CASSLRDGAVDTGELFF. DNA of the CDR3: TGTGCCAGCAGCTTAAGGGATGGGGCAGTGGACACCGGGGAGCTGTTTTTT.

With respect to this clone: This CDR3 is also generated by other DNA sequences in the sample. The V and J genes are TRBV7-2 and TRBJ1-5; weak D call: TRBD1 (6 bases). Trimming took 6 bases from V and 5 from J, leaving 14 bases between them. Germline V gene lookup returns CDR1 SGHTA and CDR2 FQGNSA. The CDR3 contains 14 residues. The CDR3 DNA is TGTGCCAGCAGGAATACAGGGATGGATCAGCCCCAGCATTTT. Its translation: CASRNTGMDQPQHF.

The chain joins TRBV9 to TRBJ2-2; 11 bases line up with TRBD2. The ends lost 1 base at V and 4 bases at J; junction bases unmatched: 3. CDR1 is SGDLS and CDR2 is YYNGEE in the germline V gene. CDR3 length: 16 amino acids. CDR3 DNA sequence: TGTGCCAGCAGCGTATTAGCGGGGGGGCTCACCGGGGAGCTGTTTTTT. It yields the protein CASSVLAGGLTGELFF.

V is TRBV7-2 and J is TRBJ1-5, with a weak D call TRBD1 (6 bases). Germline assignment: CDR1 SGHTA and CDR2 FQGNSA. The length of the CDR3 is 15 residues. V lost 2 bases, J lost 3 bases, and 11 bases lay in between. Written as DNA, the CDR3 is TGTGCCAGCAGCTTACAGGGGATGGTCAATCAGCCCCAGCATTTT. This gives the protein CASSLQGMVNQPQHF.

The rearrangement uses TRBV9 and TRBJ2-2; D uncertain. The germline gives CDR1 SGDLS, CDR2 YYNGEE. The length of the CDR3 is 14 residues. V gave up 1 base and J gave up 3 bases, with 7 bases separating them. The DNA for the CDR3 is TGTGCCAGCAGCGTACTAGGCGACACCGGGGAGCTGTTTTTT. This codes for CASSVLGDTGELFF.

This rearrangement joins TRBV19 to TRBJ1-2, with 9 bases aligning to TRBD1. J gave up 6 bases and V 3 bases, and 2 bases lay outside the gene matches. Germline CDR1 reads LNHDA; CDR2 reads SQIVND (reference sequence). The CDR3 consists of 13 residues. The CDR3 bases are TGTGCCAGTAGTATGGGACAGGGCCATGGCTACACCTTC. Protein sequence: CASSMGQGHGYTF.

This clone was recorded once. The gene calls are TRBV5-4 and TRBJ2-5; 8 nucleotides line up with TRBD2. There are 14 residues in the CDR3. Germline CDR1 SGHNT, CDR2 YYREEE (reference sequence). The V and J ends lost 3 bases and 1 base, in that order; junction bases with no gene match: 2. CDR3 nucleotides: TGTGCCAGCAGCTCAGGGACTAGCCAAGAGACCCAGTACTTC. This gives the protein CASSSGTSQETQYF.

The V call is TRBV9, the J call TRBJ2-1; 8 bases are shared with TRBD2. The length of the CDR3 is 16 residues. In germline, CDR1 is SGDLS, CDR2 YYNGEE. Trimming took 1 base from V and 0 from J; bases not matched to a gene: 3. CDR3 sequence: CASSVSAGDSYNEQFF. The CDR3 DNA follows: TGTGCCAGCAGCGTATCAGCGGGGGACTCCTACAATGAGCAGTTCTTC.

This CDR3 is CASSSTTNTGELFF. The CDR3 DNA reads TGTGCCAGCAGCTCCACAACGAACACCGGGGAGCTGTTTTTT. The chain employs TRBV5-5 and TRBJ2-2; D uncertain. Germline V gives CDR1 SGHKS, CDR2 YYEKEE (reference sequence). The CDR3 extends over 14 amino acids. V gave up 3 bases and J gave up 0 bases, with 6 bases separating them.

The chain links TRBV7-2 to TRBJ2-2; 10 bases map to TRBD2. The CDR3 sequence is 19 residues long. Germline V CDR1 and CDR2: SGHTA, FQGNSA. The trim removed 0 bases at V and 4 bases at J, leaving 11 bases unmatched. The CDR3 here is CASSLAPGSGGAPTGELFF. Here the CDR3 DNA reads TGTGCCAGCAGCTTAGCCCCGGGAAGCGGGGGGGCACCCACCGGGGAGCTGTTTTTT.

The chain has TRBV11-2 and TRBJ1-5, with 8 bases matching TRBD1. CDR1 and CDR2 (germline): SGHAT, FQNNGV. Losses at the gene ends were 4 bases for V and 7 bases for J; bases not matched to a gene: 3. This CDR3 has 13 residues. The CDR3 nucleotides read TGTGCCAGCAGCTACAGGGGGGGACAGCCCCAGCATTTT. Protein sequence: CASSYRGGQPQHF.

This rearrangement joins TRBV27 to TRBJ2-3, with 9 bases that match TRBD2. V trimming: 7 bases; J trimming: 9 bases; junction bases outside the gene matches: 17. From germline, CDR1 is MNHEY and CDR2 SMNVEV (reference sequence). The CDR3 covers 16 residues. CDR3 sequence: CASTVYRAGGIGTQYF. CDR3 DNA: TGTGCCAGCACTGTTTACCGAGCGGGAGGTATAGGGACGCAGTATTTT.

The CDR3 nucleotides read TGTGCCAGCAGCCAAGAACCAGCGGGGGGTTACAATGAGCAGTTCTTC. Its protein product is CASSQEPAGGYNEQFF. The rearrangement uses TRBV4-2 and TRBJ2-1; 9 bases are shared with TRBD2. Germline CDR1 and CDR2: LGHNA and YNFKEQ. The CDR3 has 16 residues. The J segment lost 4 bases and the V segment lost 0 bases, leaving 4 bases of the junction unmatched.

This clone was seen a handful of times. The V call is TRBV27, the J call TRBJ1-6; no reliable D call. The V gene's germline CDR1 is MNHEY and CDR2 SMNVEV (reference sequence). The V and J ends lost 3 bases and 8 bases respectively, with 20 bases between them. The CDR3 sequence is 17 residues long. The CDR3 DNA reads as TGTGCCAGCAGTTTTGGCTCGGTCCAGGCTTCGCATTCACCCCTCCACTTT. It specifies CASSFGSVQASHSPLHF.